The T cell receptor (beta chain) under discussion was sequenced for a study of blood T cell repertoires in COVID-19. Study information: Samples taken during acute and convalescent COVID-19 were collected in the United States, Italy and Spain. PBMCs, B-cell-depleted T cells, or T cells provided the cDNA or gDNA that made up the material.

Authors' methods: Cell counts per sample came from amplifying reference gene primers. The method was immunoSEQ multiplex PCR; TCRdb's version includes in-frame clones alone and lacks a portion of them. D and trimming were read from the DNA, whereas the V and J calls and clone size are those reported in that table. Found here are about 200,000 clones, less than 90% of them singletons; the top ten hold 0.75% to 0.9%. V dropped 6 bases and J dropped 4 bases, with 9 bases sitting between them. The CDR3 is 12 residues long. In its sample, this clone was seen once. This receptor was taken from a woman in her seventies with acute or convalescent COVID-19. The rearrangement links TRBV12-3 or TRBV12-4 to TRBJ1-1; D call uncertain. Sequences were obtained from peripheral blood. The CDR3 sequence is CASSYGPTEAFF. CDR3 bases: TGTGCCAGCAGCTATGGGCCCACTGAAGCTTTCTTT.